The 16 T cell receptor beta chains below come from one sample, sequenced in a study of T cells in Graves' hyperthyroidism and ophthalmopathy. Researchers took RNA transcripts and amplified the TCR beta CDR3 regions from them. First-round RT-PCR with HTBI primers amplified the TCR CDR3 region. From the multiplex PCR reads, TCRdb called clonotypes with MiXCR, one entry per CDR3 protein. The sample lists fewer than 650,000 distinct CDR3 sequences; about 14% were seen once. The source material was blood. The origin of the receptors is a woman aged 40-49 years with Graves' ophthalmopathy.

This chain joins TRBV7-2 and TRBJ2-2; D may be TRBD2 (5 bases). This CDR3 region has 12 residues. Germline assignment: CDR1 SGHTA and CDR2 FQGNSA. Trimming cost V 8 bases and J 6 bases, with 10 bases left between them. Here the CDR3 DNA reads TGTGCCAGCGGGCGGGTCTCCGGGGAGCTGTTTTTT. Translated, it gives CASGRVSGELFF.

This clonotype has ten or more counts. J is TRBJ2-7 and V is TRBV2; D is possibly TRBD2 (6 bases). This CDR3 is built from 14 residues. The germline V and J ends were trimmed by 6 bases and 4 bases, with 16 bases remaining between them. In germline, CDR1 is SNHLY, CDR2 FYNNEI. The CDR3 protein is CASRVGSPAYEQYF. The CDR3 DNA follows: TGTGCCAGCAGAGTCGGGAGTCCCGCGTACGAGCAGTACTTC.

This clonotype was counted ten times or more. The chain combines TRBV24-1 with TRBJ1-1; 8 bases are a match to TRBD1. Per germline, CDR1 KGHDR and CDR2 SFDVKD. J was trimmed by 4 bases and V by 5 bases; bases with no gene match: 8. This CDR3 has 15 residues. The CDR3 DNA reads TGTGCCACCAGTGGGAAACAGGGGGGTACCACTGAAGCTTTCTTT. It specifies CATSGKQGGTTEAFF.

The chain's CDR3 is CASGLVLPQRASYEQYF. The CDR3 coding sequence is TGTGCTAGTGGTTTGGTACTACCCCAGCGGGCCTCCTACGAGCAGTACTTC. The V and J genes are TRBV12-5 and TRBJ2-7; maybe TRBD2 (6 bases). The germline gives CDR1 LGHNT, CDR2 FRNRAP. Trimming left V 0 bases short and J 0 bases short, with 15 bases between. The CDR3 is 17 amino acids.

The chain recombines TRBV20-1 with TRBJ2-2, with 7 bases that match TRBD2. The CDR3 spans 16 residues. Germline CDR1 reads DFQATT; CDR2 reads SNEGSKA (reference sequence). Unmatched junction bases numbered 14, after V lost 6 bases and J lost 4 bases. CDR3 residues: CSAKDRGLAATGELFF. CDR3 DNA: TGCAGTGCCAAGGATAGAGGCCTAGCGGCCACCGGGGAGCTGTTTTTT.

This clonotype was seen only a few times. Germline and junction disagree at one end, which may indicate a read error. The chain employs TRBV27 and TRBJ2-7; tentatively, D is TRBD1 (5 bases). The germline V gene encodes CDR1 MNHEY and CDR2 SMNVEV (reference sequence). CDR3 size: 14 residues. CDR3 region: CASSFDRASYGQYF. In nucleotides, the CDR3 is TGTGCCAGCAGTTTCGACAGAGCCTCCTACGGGCAGTACTTC.

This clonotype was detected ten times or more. The DNA of the CDR3 is TGTGCCAGCAGCTTGGTGGACAGGGGTGGAGAGACCCAGTACTTC. Its protein is CASSLVDRGGETQYF. The chain recombines TRBV11-1 with TRBJ2-5; 9 bases line up with TRBD1. V dropped 3 bases and J dropped 4; count of bases not matched to a gene: 6. The CDR3 has 15 residues. Germline assignment: CDR1 SGHAT and CDR2 FQDESV (reference sequence).

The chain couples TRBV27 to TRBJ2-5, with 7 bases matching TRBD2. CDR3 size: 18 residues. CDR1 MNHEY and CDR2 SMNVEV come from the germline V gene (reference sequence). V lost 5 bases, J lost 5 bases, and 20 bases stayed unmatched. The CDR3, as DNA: TGTGCCAGCAGTGCCCGATTATTGGGGGGAGGGCCCTTGGAGACCCAGTACTTC. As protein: CASSARLLGGGPLETQYF.

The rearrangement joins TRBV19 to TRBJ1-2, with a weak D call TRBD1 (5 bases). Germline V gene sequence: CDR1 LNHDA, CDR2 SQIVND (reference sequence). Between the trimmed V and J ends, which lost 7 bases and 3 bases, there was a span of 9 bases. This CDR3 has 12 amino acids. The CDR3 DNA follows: TGTGCCAGTACGCTGGGGGACTATGGCTACACCTTC. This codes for CASTLGDYGYTF. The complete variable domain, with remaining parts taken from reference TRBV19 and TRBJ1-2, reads DGGITQSPKYLFRKEGQNVTLSCEQNLNHDAMYWYRQDPGQGLRLIYYSQIVNDFQKGDIAEGYSVSREKKESFPLTVTSAQKNPTAFYLCASTLGDYGYTFGSGTRLTVV.

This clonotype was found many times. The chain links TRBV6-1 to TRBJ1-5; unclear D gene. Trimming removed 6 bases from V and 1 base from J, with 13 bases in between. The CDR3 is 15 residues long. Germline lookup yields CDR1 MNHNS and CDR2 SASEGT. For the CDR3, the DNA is TGTGCCAGCAGGGCGAACCTAGGGAGCAATCAGCCCCAGCATTTT. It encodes CASRANLGSNQPQHF.

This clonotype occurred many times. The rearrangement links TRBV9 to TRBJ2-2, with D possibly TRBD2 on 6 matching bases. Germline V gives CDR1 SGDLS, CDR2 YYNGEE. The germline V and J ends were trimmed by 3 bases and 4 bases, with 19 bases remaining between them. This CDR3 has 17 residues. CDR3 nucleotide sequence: TGTGCCAGCAGCGCGGGACTCCCAGGCATTGGCACCGGGGAGCTGTTTTTT. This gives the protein CASSAGLPGIGTGELFF.

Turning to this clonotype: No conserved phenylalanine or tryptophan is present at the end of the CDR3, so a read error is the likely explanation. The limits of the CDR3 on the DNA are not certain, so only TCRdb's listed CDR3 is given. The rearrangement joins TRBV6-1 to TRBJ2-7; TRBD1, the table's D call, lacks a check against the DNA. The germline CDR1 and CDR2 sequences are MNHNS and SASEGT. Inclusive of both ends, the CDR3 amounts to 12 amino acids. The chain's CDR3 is CAARTGTGPTLL.

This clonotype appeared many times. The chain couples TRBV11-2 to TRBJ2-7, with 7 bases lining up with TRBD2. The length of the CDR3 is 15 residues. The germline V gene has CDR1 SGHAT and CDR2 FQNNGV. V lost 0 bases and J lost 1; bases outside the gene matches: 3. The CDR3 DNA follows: TGTGCCAGCAGCTTAGATGGAGCGGGGTCCTACGAGCAGTACTTC. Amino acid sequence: CASSLDGAGSYEQYF.

This CDR3 is CASSETGGAFNTEAFF. DNA for the CDR3: TGTGCCAGCAGCGAAACAGGGGGCGCCTTTAACACTGAAGCTTTCTTT. V usage is TRBV11-1 and J usage is TRBJ1-1; 9 bases match TRBD1. Per the germline V gene, CDR1 is SGHAT and CDR2 is FQDESV (reference sequence). The CDR3 is made up of 16 amino acids. Germline trimming cut 5 bases from V and 2 bases from J; bases unmatched to any gene: 9.

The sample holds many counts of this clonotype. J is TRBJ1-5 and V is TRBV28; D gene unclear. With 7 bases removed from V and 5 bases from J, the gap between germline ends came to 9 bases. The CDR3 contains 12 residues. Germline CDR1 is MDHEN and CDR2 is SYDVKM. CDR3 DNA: TGTGCCAGCACCCATCCCGATCAGCCCCAGCATTTT. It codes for CASTHPDQPQHF.

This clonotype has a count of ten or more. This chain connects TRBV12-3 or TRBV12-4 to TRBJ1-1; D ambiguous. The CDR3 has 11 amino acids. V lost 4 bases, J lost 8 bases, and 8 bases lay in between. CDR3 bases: TGTGCCAGCAGTTCCGGGAGAGAAGCTTTCTTT. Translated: CASSSGREAFF.